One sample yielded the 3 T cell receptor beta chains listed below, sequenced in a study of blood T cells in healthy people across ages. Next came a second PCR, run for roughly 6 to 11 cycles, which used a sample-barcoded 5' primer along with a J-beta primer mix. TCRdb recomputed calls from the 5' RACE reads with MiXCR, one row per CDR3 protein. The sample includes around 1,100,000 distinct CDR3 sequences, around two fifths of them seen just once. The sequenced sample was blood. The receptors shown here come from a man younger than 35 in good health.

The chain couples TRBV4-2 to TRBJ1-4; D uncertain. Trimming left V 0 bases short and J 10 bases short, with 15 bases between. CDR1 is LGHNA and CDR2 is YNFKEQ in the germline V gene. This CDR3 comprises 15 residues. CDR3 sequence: CASSQDRGSTGKLFF. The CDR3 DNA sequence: TGTGCCAGCAGCCAAGATCGAGGGTCGACGGGAAAACTGTTTTTT.

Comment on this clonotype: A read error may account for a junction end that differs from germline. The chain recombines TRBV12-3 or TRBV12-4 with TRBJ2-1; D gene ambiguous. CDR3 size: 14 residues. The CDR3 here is CASRKVLSYNEQFF. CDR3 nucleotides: TGTGCTAGCAGGAAGGTTCTCTCCTACAATGAGCAGTTCTTC.

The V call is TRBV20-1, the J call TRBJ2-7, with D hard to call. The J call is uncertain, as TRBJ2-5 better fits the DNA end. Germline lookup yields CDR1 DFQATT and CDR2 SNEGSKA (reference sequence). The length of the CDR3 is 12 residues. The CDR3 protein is CSARGLRETQYF. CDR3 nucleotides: TGCAGTGCTAGAGGTCTTAGAGAGACCCAGTACTTC.